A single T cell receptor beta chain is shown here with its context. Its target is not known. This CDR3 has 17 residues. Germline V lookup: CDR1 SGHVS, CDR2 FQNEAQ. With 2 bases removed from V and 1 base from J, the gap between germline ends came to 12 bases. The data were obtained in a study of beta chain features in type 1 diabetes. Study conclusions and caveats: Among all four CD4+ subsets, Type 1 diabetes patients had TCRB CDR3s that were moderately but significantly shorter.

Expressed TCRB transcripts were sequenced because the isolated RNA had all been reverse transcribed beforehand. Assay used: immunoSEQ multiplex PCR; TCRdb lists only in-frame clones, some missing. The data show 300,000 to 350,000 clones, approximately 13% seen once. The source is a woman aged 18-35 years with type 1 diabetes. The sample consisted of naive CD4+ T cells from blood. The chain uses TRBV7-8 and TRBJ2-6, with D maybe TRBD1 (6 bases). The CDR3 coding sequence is TGTGCCAGCAGCTTACAGGGGCAGATATCTGGGGCCAACGTCCTGACTTTC. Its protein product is CASSLQGQISGANVLTF.